This paragraph reports one T cell receptor beta chain. Its target is not known. This sample was taken from a study of cytomegalovirus exposure and HLA in healthy donors. Study overall: Among over 350 genotyped donors, roughly 81% fell in the Caucasian-associated ancestry cluster. The study's findings and limits: Presence/absence analyses treated sequencing depth as roughly uniform across donors. Available immune exposure information was restricted to CMV serostatus only. Because they were indistinguishable, some V segments, including TRBV6-2 and TRBV6-3, were excluded.

The CDR3 has 15 amino acids. V lost 8 bases and J 1 base, leaving 18 bases between the germline ends. Germline CDR1 MDHEN, CDR2 SYDVKM. Researchers ran the PCR with 60 Vbeta and 13 Jbeta primers. Data came from immunoSEQ multiplex PCR; TCRdb stores just in-frame clones and leaves some out. The data show 110,000 to 150,000 clones, around three quarters seen once. The rearrangement uses TRBV28 and TRBJ2-7, with TRBD2 as a possible D gene (5 bases). The TCR originated in a man aged 25 to 45 in good health and CMV-seronegative. Sequencing input: PBMCs. CDR3 nucleotides: TGTGCCAGCTTGCATCGGGCTAGCAGATCCTACGAGCAGTACTTC. It specifies CASLHRASRSYEQYF.